These 8 T cell receptor beta chains were all obtained from the same sample, sequenced in a study of metastatic and nonmetastatic thyroid tumors. TCRdb re-called the PCR reads through MiXCR. The sample lists approximately 35,000 clones; 20% to 25% were seen once. The entire patient cohort was treatment-naive prior to thyroid surgery. Sequenced sample: tumor tissue. These receptors originate from a male donor with papillary thyroid cancer or a benign thyroid nodule (not recorded which). Some clones in this sample may be carry-over from other donors' samples.

The chain links TRBV6-1 to TRBJ1-2; 8 bases fit TRBD1. This CDR3 has 14 amino acids. The germline gives CDR1 MNHNS, CDR2 SASEGT. V lost 1 base, J lost 7 bases, and 5 bases stayed unmatched. Written as DNA, the CDR3 is TGTGCCAGCAGTGAAGACAGGGGGGTAGGTGGCTACACCTTC. Encoded protein: CASSEDRGVGGYTF.

This clone was recorded many times. This chain connects TRBV5-6 to TRBJ2-1, with 9 bases matching TRBD2. Looked up from germline, CDR1 is SGHDT and CDR2 is YYEEEE. The CDR3 has 16 residues. The trim removed 4 bases at V and 3 bases at J, leaving 8 bases unmatched. CDR3 loop: CASSVYRAGGYNEQFF. The CDR3 region has the DNA TGTGCCAGCAGCGTCTATCGAGCGGGAGGCTACAATGAGCAGTTCTTC.

There are many counts of this clone. A much larger clone differs from this one at a single base, so this may be a read error. This sample also contains other DNA sequences that code for the same CDR3. The rearrangement uses TRBV6-1 and TRBJ2-1; 7 nucleotides agree with TRBD2. Germline V CDR1 and CDR2: MNHNS, SASEGT. After removal of 6 bases from V and 10 bases from J, the junction contained 18 bases not matched to a gene. This CDR3 is built from 16 residues. In DNA form, the CDR3 reads TGTGCCAGCAGAGGTGGTGTAGCGGGCCTATACGACGAGCAGTTCTTC. This sequence encodes CASRGGVAGLYDEQFF.

This clone was found many times. The rearrangement joins TRBV28 to TRBJ1-1; D is unresolved. V was clipped by 3 bases and J by 3 bases, with 11 bases between them. This CDR3 region has 14 residues. CDR1 and CDR2 from the germline V gene are MDHEN and SYDVKM. The CDR3 region has the DNA TGTGCCAGCAGTTTTCGGAGTACTTACACTGAAGCTTTCTTT. As protein: CASSFRSTYTEAFF.

This clone showed up many times. The J gene is TRBJ2-2, the V gene TRBV20-1, with 8 bases lining up with TRBD2. The CDR3 is 15 amino acids. CDR1 DFQATT and CDR2 SNEGSKA come from the germline V gene (reference sequence). With 3 bases clipped from V and 1 base from J, the junction kept 4 bases outside the gene matches. The CDR3 loop is CSASGTSGNTGELFF. CDR3 DNA: TGCAGTGCTAGTGGAACTAGCGGGAACACCGGGGAGCTGTTTTTT.

The chain couples TRBV6-2 or TRBV6-3 to TRBJ2-2; a possible D gene is TRBD2 (5 bases). Germline V gene sequence: CDR1 MNHEY, CDR2 SVGEGT. V was trimmed by 2 bases and J by 15 bases, leaving 16 bases between them. CDR3 length equals 13 residues. CDR3 sequence: CASSYRYTGDLFF. The CDR3 bases are TGTGCCAGCAGTTACCGGTACACCGGGGATTTGTTTTTT.

This clone was picked up many times. This clone may be a read error of a much larger clone one base away. The gene calls are TRBV20-1 and TRBJ2-1, with D tentatively TRBD1 or TRBD2 (5 bases each). The V end was cut by 7 bases, the J end by 0 bases, with 16 bases between. CDR3 length: 15 residues. CDR1 and CDR2 (germline): DFQATT, SNEGSKA (reference sequence). CDR3 residues: CSVHMTEGSYNEQFF. The DNA for the CDR3 is TGCAGTGTACACATGACAGAGGGCTCCTACAATGAGCAGTTCTTC.

This clone has at least ten counts. The V gene is TRBV6-5, the J gene TRBJ2-4; TRBD2 matches 8 bases. Germline trimming cut 0 bases from V and 6 bases from J; bases unmatched to any gene: 16. Germline values: CDR1 MNHEY, CDR2 SVGAGI. This CDR3 region has 19 residues. The CDR3, as DNA: TGTGCCAGCAGTTACTCAACCGCAAAAGCCGGGACTAGACTAAACATTCAGTACTTC. Translating it yields CASSYSTAKAGTRLNIQYF.